The 30 T cell receptor beta chains below were found in one sample sequenced in a study of cytomegalovirus exposure and HLA in healthy donors. PCR used 60 Vbeta primers and 13 Jbeta primers. The data were produced by immunoSEQ multiplex PCR, yet TCRdb's version contains in-frame clones alone and is incomplete. Among under 200,000 clones listed, about 63% were seen once. Sequencing was done on a sample of PBMCs. Receptors originate from a middle-aged woman in good health and CMV-seropositive.

This clone was detected once. The chain has TRBV18 and TRBJ2-3, with 8 nucleotides matching TRBD2. This CDR3 comprises 16 residues. The V gene end was trimmed by 0 bases and the J gene end by 6 bases; junction bases not matched to a gene: 8. Germline V gives CDR1 KGHSH, CDR2 LQKENI. The CDR3 region is CASSPPRRGVSDTQYF. The CDR3 DNA sequence: TGTGCCAGCTCACCACCTAGGCGGGGGGTTTCGGATACGCAGTATTTT.

This chain uses TRBV2 with TRBJ1-5; the D is unclear. The CDR3 has 14 amino acids. Germline V gene lookup returns CDR1 SNHLY and CDR2 FYNNEI. V was clipped by 5 bases and J by 1 base, with 9 bases between them. The chain's CDR3 is CASSTTSSNQPQHF. CDR3 nucleotide sequence: TGTGCCAGCAGTACGACATCGAGCAATCAGCCCCAGCATTTT.

This CDR3 is CAISPNRGPTEKLFF. The CDR3 DNA reads TGTGCCATCAGCCCAAACAGGGGGCCGACGGAAAAACTGTTTTTT. This chain links TRBV10-3 with TRBJ1-4, with 9 bases matching TRBD1. With V trimmed by 6 bases and J by 8 bases, 10 bases remained unmatched. The CDR3 has 15 amino acids. Germline V gene lookup returns CDR1 ENHRY and CDR2 SYGVKD.

This chain joins TRBV6-6 and TRBJ1-2; maybe TRBD1 (6 bases). This CDR3 region has 15 residues. Germline V gene lookup returns CDR1 MNHNY and CDR2 SVGAGI (reference sequence). Trimming took off 7 bases at V and 0 bases at J, with 15 bases between the two ends. CDR3 loop: CASTLTGTSNYGYTF. The CDR3 DNA follows: TGTGCCAGCACCTTAACGGGGACATCTAACTATGGCTACACCTTC.

This clone was seen a handful of times. V usage is TRBV7-2 and J usage is TRBJ2-2; 10 bases align to TRBD2. Trimming removed 11 bases from V and 3 bases from J; junction bases left unmatched: 9. The CDR3 is 15 amino acids. Germline CDR1 SGHTA, CDR2 FQGNSA. CDR3 in amino acids: CADTPSGRDTGELFF. CDR3 DNA sequence: TGTGCCGACACCCCTAGCGGGAGAGACACCGGGGAGCTGTTTTTT.

This clone showed up just once. The sample has other DNA sequences that encode this CDR3 too. The chain couples TRBV7-2 to TRBJ2-7, with 11 bases lining up with TRBD2. Germline trimming cut 1 base from V and 4 bases from J; bases unmatched to any gene: 3. The CDR3 is 15 residues long. Per germline, CDR1 SGHTA and CDR2 FQGNSA. CDR3 amino acids: CASSLDSGGAYEQYF. The CDR3 coding sequence is TGTGCCAGCAGCTTAGATAGCGGGGGGGCATACGAGCAGTACTTC.

The CDR3 spells CASSRQGATEAFF. The CDR3 DNA sequence: TGTGCCAGCAGCAGACAGGGGGCAACTGAAGCTTTCTTT. The rearrangement links TRBV2 to TRBJ1-1, with 10 bases identical to TRBD1. Per the germline V gene, CDR1 is SNHLY and CDR2 is FYNNEI. V shed 6 bases and J 5 bases; nucleotides not matched to a gene: 3. This CDR3 has 13 amino acids.

The V and J genes are TRBV27 and TRBJ1-1, with D possibly TRBD1 on 6 matching bases. Germline values: CDR1 MNHEY, CDR2 SMNVEV (reference sequence). V was clipped by 7 bases and J by 1 base, with 13 bases between them. CDR3 length: 14 amino acids. The CDR3 loop is CASTSGGQNTEAFF. CDR3 nucleotides: TGTGCCAGCACGAGCGGGGGGCAGAACACTGAAGCTTTCTTT.

As to this clone: One end of the junction is discordant with germline, which a read error may explain. This chain links TRBV5-1 with TRBJ1-6; 10 bases match TRBD1. CDR1 SGHRS and CDR2 YFSETQ come from the germline V gene. CDR3 length equals 14 residues. The CDR3 DNA sequence: TGCGCCAGCAGCCCGACAGGGGGCTATTCACCCCTCAACTTT. It yields the protein CASSPTGGYSPLNF.

This chain uses TRBV4-1 with TRBJ1-2; D not resolved. Germline V lookup: CDR1 MGHRA, CDR2 YSYEKL. V lost 3 bases and J lost 4, with 12 bases in between. The length of the CDR3 is 14 residues. The CDR3, as DNA: TGCGCCAGCAGCCATTCGGGGTATCTCTATGGCTACACCTTC. Amino acids: CASSHSGYLYGYTF.

This clone came up a few times. This chain connects TRBV7-2 to TRBJ2-7; TRBD2 matches 10 bases. The CDR3 has 16 residues. V trimming: 4 bases; J trimming: 6 bases; junction bases outside the gene matches: 12. In germline, CDR1 is SGHTA, CDR2 FQGNSA. The CDR3 sequence is CASSSQSGGAQFEQYF. DNA for the CDR3: TGTGCCAGCAGCTCCCAGAGCGGGGGGGCCCAATTCGAGCAGTACTTC.

This clone was recorded only once. The chain couples TRBV6-5 to TRBJ2-7; 7 bases are shared with TRBD1. J lost 2 bases, V lost 4 bases, and 2 bases had no gene match. Germline CDR1 MNHEY, CDR2 SVGAGI. The CDR3 is 13 residues long. DNA for the CDR3: TGTGCCAGCAGTTTGGGACAGCCCTACGAGCAGTACTTC. This encodes CASSLGQPYEQYF.

The V gene is TRBV4-3, the J gene TRBJ2-2; 7 bases line up with TRBD2. Germline CDR1 and CDR2: LGHNA and YSLEER. With V trimmed by 1 base and J by 6 bases, 8 bases remained unmatched. This CDR3 region has 16 residues. For the CDR3, the DNA is TGCGCCAGCAGCCAAGGCTCTGGGAGGGGAGCCGGGGAGCTGTTTTTT. Its protein is CASSQGSGRGAGELFF.

V and J are TRBV28 and TRBJ1-4; D gene uncertain. Germline values: CDR1 MDHEN, CDR2 SYDVKM. Trimming took off 4 bases at V and 8 bases at J, with 8 bases between the two ends. CDR3 length equals 12 residues. CDR3 region: CASSSFQEKLFF. CDR3 sequence (DNA): TGTGCCAGCAGTTCGTTCCAGGAAAAACTGTTTTTT.

In this sample, this clone turned up once. This rearrangement joins TRBV21-1 to TRBJ1-2; the table's D call TRBD1 went unverified against the DNA. TRBV21-1 is marked as a pseudogene. CDR3 length: 16 residues. For the CDR3, the DNA is TGTGCCAGCAGCCCCCGGGACAGGCGGATTAACTATGGCTACACCTTC. This sequence encodes CASSPRDRRINYGYTF.

This clone was counted a few times. V is TRBV6-1 and J is TRBJ2-7; the D gene is possibly TRBD1 (6 bases). CDR1 and CDR2 from the germline V gene are MNHNS and SASEGT. Trimming removed 4 bases from V and 4 bases from J, with 17 bases in between. The CDR3 sequence is 15 residues long. The DNA of the CDR3 is TGTGCCAGCAGTGGTTCGTGGGGGCCGAATTACGAGCAGTACTTC. Its translation is CASSGSWGPNYEQYF.

This clone was seen a handful of times. The genes are TRBV28 and TRBJ1-5; TRBD1 aligns across 9 bases. The CDR3 spans 15 residues. Germline V lookup: CDR1 MDHEN, CDR2 SYDVKM. V shed 6 bases, J shed 6 bases, and the junction held 9 bases outside the gene matches. The CDR3 is CASRSNRGRVQPQHF. Here the CDR3 DNA reads TGTGCCAGCAGAAGTAACAGGGGGCGCGTTCAGCCCCAGCATTTT.

The DNA of the CDR3 is TGTGCCAGCAGCTTTACAGTGAACACTGAAGCTTTCTTT. This codes for CASSFTVNTEAFF. The chain uses TRBV7-2 and TRBJ1-1, with unresolved D. Germline CDR1 reads SGHTA; CDR2 reads FQGNSA. The CDR3 totals 13 residues. V lost 3 bases, J lost 0 bases, and 5 bases lay in between.

The chain combines TRBV28 with TRBJ2-7, with D possibly TRBD1 on 5 matching bases. CDR1 is MDHEN and CDR2 is SYDVKM in the germline V gene. V lost 4 bases, J lost 7 bases, and 20 bases lay in between. This CDR3 is 15 amino acids long. DNA of the CDR3: TGTGCCAGCAGTTCCCCACAGGTCGGTTCTGGGGAGCAGTACTTC. It yields the protein CASSSPQVGSGEQYF.

The sample holds a few counts of this clone. This chain joins TRBV19 and TRBJ2-5; D may be TRBD1 (8 bases). From germline, CDR1 is LNHDA and CDR2 SQIVND (reference sequence). The CDR3 extends over 15 amino acids. V lost 3 bases and J lost 5, with 16 bases in between. The CDR3 DNA reads TGTGCCAGTAGTATCCCCGGACAGGGAGGGGAGACCCAGTACTTC. Amino acids: CASSIPGQGGETQYF.

In its sample, this clone was seen a few times. The chain combines TRBV4-2 with TRBJ1-4, with a weak D call TRBD1 (5 bases). In germline, CDR1 is LGHNA, CDR2 YNFKEQ. Trimming took 4 bases from V and 5 from J, leaving 14 bases between them. The CDR3 length is 15 residues. The CDR3 sequence is CASSPSANRNEKLFF. The CDR3 DNA reads TGTGCCAGCAGCCCTTCGGCGAACAGGAATGAAAAACTGTTTTTT.

This clone was detected only a few times. J is TRBJ1-6 and V is TRBV6-5; D ambiguous. This CDR3 contains 16 residues. Germline CDR1 is MNHEY and CDR2 is SVGAGI. V was pared by 0 bases and J by 4 bases, with 10 bases between. The CDR3 spells CASSYSGTEYNSPLHF. The CDR3 DNA sequence: TGTGCCAGCAGTTACTCCGGTACAGAATATAATTCACCCCTCCACTTT.

CDR3 nucleotides: TGCGCCAGCAGCTTGGACAGCCCCAACACCGGGGAGCTGTTTTTT. Protein product: CASSLDSPNTGELFF. V and J are TRBV5-1 and TRBJ2-2; D is ambiguous. With 0 bases removed from V and 2 bases from J, the gap between germline ends came to 8 bases. The CDR3 loop spans 15 amino acids. Germline CDR1 reads SGHRS; CDR2 reads YFSETQ.

The chain recombines TRBV19 with TRBJ2-7; TRBD2 matches 7 bases. This CDR3 region has 13 residues. After removal of 5 bases from V and 4 bases from J, the junction contained 5 bases not matched to a gene. Per germline, CDR1 LNHDA and CDR2 SQIVND (reference sequence). The DNA of the CDR3 is TGTGCCAGTAGTTACCAGCGGGGTTACGAGCAGTACTTC. Protein product: CASSYQRGYEQYF.

The rearrangement uses TRBV7-2 and TRBJ2-7; TRBD2 agrees at 10 bases. The V segment lost 0 bases and the J segment 5 bases; nucleotides outside the gene matches: 4. Germline lookup yields CDR1 SGHTA and CDR2 FQGNSA. The CDR3 totals 15 residues. The CDR3: CASSLAGTSENEQYF. As DNA, the CDR3 is TGTGCCAGCAGCTTAGCAGGGACTAGCGAGAACGAGCAGTACTTC.

This clone was found once. The genes are TRBV7-8 and TRBJ2-7; 9 positions match TRBD2. Germline assignment: CDR1 SGHVS and CDR2 FQNEAQ. The ends lost 2 bases at V and 6 bases at J; junction bases unmatched: 20. This CDR3 has 19 amino acids. The CDR3 sequence is CASSLNFRGREGPRGEQYF. As DNA, the CDR3 is TGTGCCAGCAGCTTAAATTTCCGGGGGCGGGAGGGCCCTAGGGGCGAGCAGTACTTC.

On this clone: The same CDR3 is also encoded by other DNA sequences in this sample. The gene calls are TRBV6-5 and TRBJ2-1, with 13 bases aligning to TRBD2. This CDR3 comprises 15 residues. J lost 5 bases, V lost 6 bases, and 4 bases had no gene match. Germline V CDR1 and CDR2: MNHEY, SVGAGI. The CDR3 coding sequence is TGTGCCAGCAGCCTACTAGCGGGAGGGAACAATGAGCAGTTCTTC. It codes for CASSLLAGGNNEQFF.

This rearrangement joins TRBV5-4 to TRBJ1-5; 7 nucleotides line up with TRBD1. V trimming: 2 bases; J trimming: 7 bases; junction bases outside the gene matches: 3. Germline assignment: CDR1 SGHNT and CDR2 YYREEE (reference sequence). The CDR3 sequence is 13 residues long. The CDR3 here is CASSFQGGQPQHF. CDR3 nucleotide sequence: TGTGCCAGCAGCTTCCAGGGGGGACAGCCCCAGCATTTT.

This clone appeared a few times. V usage is TRBV6-6 and J usage is TRBJ1-1; D call uncertain. With 4 bases removed from V and 1 base from J, the gap between germline ends came to 4 bases. The germline gives CDR1 MNHNY, CDR2 SVGAGI (reference sequence). The CDR3 consists of 12 residues. The CDR3 region is CASSSGNTEAFF. The DNA for the CDR3 is TGTGCCAGCAGTTCAGGGAACACTGAAGCTTTCTTT.

This chain uses TRBV6-5 with TRBJ2-3; perhaps TRBD2 as D (5 bases). Per germline, CDR1 MNHEY and CDR2 SVGAGI. The CDR3 extends over 14 amino acids. V was cut by 5 bases and J by 3 bases, with 12 bases left in between. CDR3 DNA sequence: TGTGCCAGCAGTAAACTAGTGGGGACAGATACGCAGTATTTT. Protein product: CASSKLVGTDTQYF.